Shown below are 6 T cell receptor beta chains from a single sample sequenced in a study of Ad26.COV2.S vaccination and SARS-CoV-2 variants. Measured with immunoSEQ multiplex PCR; TCRdb has only the in-frame clones, and not every one. The sample comprises about 350,000 clones, 70% to 90% of which are singletons, and approximately 11% rests with the top ten. The treatment: 15 to 20 received Ad26.COV2.S at low or high dose, single or two shots; a few received placebo; per-sample allocation not given. Samples analyzed were those drawn on day 63 after the first vaccine or placebo injection. The sample consisted of peripheral blood, taken in a trial of Ad26.COV2.S vaccine versus placebo. The receptors originated from a person aged 18-60 years who received the Ad26.COV2.S COVID-19 vaccine or a placebo.

The rearrangement links TRBV7-2 to TRBJ2-3; D might be TRBD2 (5 bases). Germline CDR1 is SGHTA and CDR2 is FQGNSA. V shed 5 bases and J shed 4 bases, with 13 bases lying between them. The CDR3 covers 14 residues. CDR3 in DNA: TGTGCCAGCAGCCCTACTAGGTTTCCAGATACGCAGTATTTT. As protein: CASSPTRFPDTQYF.

This sequence joins TRBV5-1 and TRBJ1-4; 9 bases agree with TRBD1. The CDR3 runs 17 residues. Unmatched junction bases numbered 6, after V lost 0 bases and J lost 3 bases. Germline CDR1 reads SGHRS; CDR2 reads YFSETQ. The CDR3 region is CASSLGRTGVANEKLFF. The CDR3 coding sequence is TGCGCCAGCAGCTTGGGCCGGACAGGGGTGGCTAATGAAAAACTGTTTTTT.

J is TRBJ1-6 and V is TRBV6-5; TRBD1 matches 7 bases. V lost 0 bases and J lost 12; bases outside the gene matches: 8. In germline, CDR1 is MNHEY, CDR2 SVGAGI. The CDR3 sequence is 15 residues long. The CDR3 coding sequence is TGTGCCAGCAGTTACTCGACCGGGACAGACCAACCCCTCCACTTT. This encodes CASSYSTGTDQPLHF.

The CDR3 here is CASSFLDTEAFF. Written as DNA, the CDR3 is TGTGCCAGCAGTTTTCTGGACACTGAAGCTTTCTTT. J is TRBJ1-1 and V is TRBV28, with D uncertain. The CDR3 loop spans 12 amino acids. The germline V gene encodes CDR1 MDHEN and CDR2 SYDVKM. V lost 3 bases, J lost 3 bases, and 5 bases lay in between. Together with reference TRBV28 and TRBJ1-1, the CDR3 gives the full variable domain: DVKVTQSSRYLVKRTGEKVFLECVQDMDHENMFWYRQDPGLGLRLIYFSYDVKMKEKGDIPEGYSVSREKKERFSLILESASTNQTSMYLCASSFLDTEAFFGQGTRLTVV.

CDR3: CSAKSSYEQYF. The CDR3 nucleotides read TGCAGTGCTAAGAGCTCCTACGAGCAGTACTTC. J is TRBJ2-7 and V is TRBV20-1; unclear D gene. The CDR3 is 11 amino acids. Germline assignment: CDR1 DFQATT and CDR2 SNEGSKA (reference sequence). V lost 4 bases, J lost 0 bases, and 4 bases lay in between.

This clone turned up a few times. The V and J genes are TRBV28 and TRBJ2-2; unclear D gene. V gave up 6 bases and J gave up 4 bases, with 9 bases separating them. CDR3 size: 13 residues. In germline, CDR1 is MDHEN, CDR2 SYDVKM. CDR3 sequence: CASSQPGTGELFF. The CDR3 coding sequence is TGTGCCAGCAGCCAACCGGGCACCGGGGAGCTGTTTTTT.